One sample yielded the 11 T cell receptor beta chains listed below, sequenced in a study of T cell clonality in common variable immunodeficiency. Profiled with immunoSEQ multiplex PCR; TCRdb holds only in-frame clones, not every one. This sample has 25,000 to 35,000 clones, each found more than once. These receptors are not linked to any known antigen. General study points: Fewer deletions and N-nucleotide insertions were reportedly seen in common variable immunodeficiency TCR beta sequences.

Input material: peripheral blood mononuclear cells. These receptors all stem from a human donor with common variable immunodeficiency.

A remark on this clone: The CDR3 end is not reached by the read, which stops 3 residues before it; the germline J gene fills it in. The gene calls are TRBV19 and TRBJ2-6, with 9 bases aligning to TRBD1. CDR3 length: 18 amino acids. The germline gives CDR1 LNHDA, CDR2 SQIVND (reference sequence). Germline trimming cut 5 bases from V and 0 bases from J; bases unmatched to any gene: 8. The CDR3: CASSPRPTGGSGANVLTF. The CDR3 bases that were read are TGTGCCAGTAGTCCCCGCCCGACAGGGGGCTCTGGGGCCAACGTC. Complete variable domain (other parts from reference TRBV19 and TRBJ2-6): DGGITQSPKYLFRKEGQNVTLSCEQNLNHDAMYWYRQDPGQGLRLIYYSQIVNDFQKGDIAEGYSVSREKKESFPLTVTSAQKNPTAFYLCASSPRPTGGSGANVLTFGAGSRLTVL.

This clone was observed a few times. The sequenced fragment ends 3 residues before the CDR3 boundary, so the rest is inferred from the germline J gene. The chain links TRBV19 to TRBJ2-5; D perhaps matches TRBD1 (6 bases). The CDR3 loop spans 11 amino acids. V lost 9 bases and J lost 6, with 11 bases in between. Germline V gives CDR1 LNHDA, CDR2 SQIVND (reference sequence). The CDR3 is CASRGAKTQYF. The covered CDR3 bases are TGTGCCAGCAGGGGCGCGAAGACC.

This clone was detected only a few times. The DNA ends 3 residues before the CDR3 does, and the rest of the CDR3 is filled in from the germline J gene. The chain joins TRBV30 to TRBJ1-2; TRBD1 matches at 7 bases. J was trimmed by 2 bases and V by 3 bases; bases with no gene match: 9. The CDR3 is 15 amino acids. The germline gives CDR1 GTSNPN, CDR2 SVGIG (reference sequence). The CDR3 sequence: CAWSWDSRQNYGYTF. CDR3 DNA (partial): TGTGCCTGGAGCTGGGACAGCCGACAGAACTATGGC.

Comments on this clone: Read coverage stops 3 residues before the CDR3 terminus; the germline J gene supplies the remainder. This chain links TRBV18 with TRBJ1-5; no clear D. The germline CDR1 and CDR2 sequences are KGHSH and LQKENI. V lost 5 bases to trimming and J lost 6 bases, with 11 bases between them. This CDR3 comprises 13 residues. CDR3 DNA, as far as it was read: TGTGCCAGCTCAGAACAGAACACTCAGCCC. This gives the protein CASSEQNTQP. The CDR3, in full, reads CASSEQNTQPQHF.

Remarks on this clone: The CDR3 end falls 3 residues outside the read, so it is completed with the germline J gene. V is TRBV6-2 or TRBV6-3 and J is TRBJ2-7; weak D call: TRBD1 (5 bases). V lost 2 bases to trimming and J lost 4 bases, with 18 bases between them. This CDR3 is built from 16 residues. Germline lookup yields CDR1 MNHEY and CDR2 SVGEGT. The chain's CDR3 is CASSYPLTAASYEQYF. Incomplete CDR3 DNA: TGTGCCAGCAGTTACCCCTTGACAGCCGCATCTTACGAG.

A note on this clone: The missing CDR3 end, 3 residues past where the read stops, is filled in from the germline J gene. The chain employs TRBV18 and TRBJ1-6; D not resolved. CDR1 is KGHSH and CDR2 is LQKENI in the germline V gene. This CDR3 is built from 14 residues. Trimming stripped 2 bases from V and 9 bases from J, with 11 bases between. CDR3 DNA, as far as it was read: TGTGCCAGCTCACCAAGTTCGACAACTTCACCC. Encoded protein: CASSPSSTTSP. The complete CDR3 sequence is CASSPSSTTSPLHF.

Worth noting for this clone: The read comes to an end 3 residues before the CDR3 does, leaving the germline J gene to fill in the end. The J gene is TRBJ1-5, the V gene TRBV19; D gene uncertain. Germline values: CDR1 LNHDA, CDR2 SQIVND (reference sequence). The CDR3 extends over 12 amino acids. Trimming stripped 4 bases from V and 6 bases from J, with 7 bases between. The sequenced CDR3 bases are TGTGCCAGTAGTACGGGGAGTCAGCCC. Its translation: CASSTGSQP. The entire CDR3 sequence reads CASSTGSQPQHF.

This clone was seen a handful of times. The read ends 3 residues before the CDR3 terminus; that terminus is restored from the germline J gene. The chain combines TRBV6-4 with TRBJ2-7; D is perhaps TRBD1 (5 bases). This CDR3 contains 13 residues. Deletions cut 6 bases from V and 4 bases from J, with 13 bases between. The germline gives CDR1 MRHNA, CDR2 SNTAGT. The CDR3 region is CASRLAGLYEQYF. Partial CDR3 DNA: TGTGCCAGCAGGCTGGCAGGGCTGTACGAG.

This clone was seen repeatedly, ten times or more. From the germline J gene comes the end of the CDR3, since the read stops 3 residues before it. This chain links TRBV6-1 with TRBJ2-3, with 9 bases aligning to TRBD2. V lost 4 bases to trimming and J lost 0 bases; unmatched junction nucleotides: 2. The CDR3 sequence is 15 residues long. Per germline, CDR1 MNHNS and CDR2 SASEGT. The chain's CDR3 is CASSASGVSTDTQYF. The part of the CDR3 DNA that was read is TGTGCCAGCAGTGCTAGCGGGGTTAGCACAGATACG.

Concerning this clone itself: With the read ending 3 residues before the CDR3 end, the germline J gene is used to fill in that end. The chain links TRBV7-9 to TRBJ1-4, with D perhaps matching TRBD1 (6 bases). CDR3 size: 15 residues. Germline values: CDR1 SEHNR, CDR2 FQNEAQ (reference sequence). V was pared by 1 base and J by 3 bases, with 9 bases between. Partial CDR3 DNA: TGTGCCAGCAGCTTAGAGGACAGTCCTAATGAAAAA. Amino acid sequence: CASSLEDSPNEK. The full CDR3 sequence reads CASSLEDSPNEKLFF.

This clone has just a few counts. The sequenced fragment ends 3 residues before the CDR3 boundary, so the rest is inferred from the germline J gene. The V and J genes are TRBV18 and TRBJ1-2; no definite D call. This CDR3 spans 11 amino acids. Germline V gives CDR1 KGHSH, CDR2 LQKENI. The CDR3: CASSPVAGYTF. The sequenced CDR3 bases are TGTGCCAGCTCACCGGTAGCCGGC.